The source of this T cell receptor (beta chain) is a study of blood T cell repertoires in COVID-19. Study-level information: T cells, B-cell-depleted T cells, or PBMCs supplied cDNA or gDNA.

Seattle patient enrollment occurred during active infection, with longitudinal follow-up thereafter. This clone appeared a few times. In the original analysis: Amplified reference gene primers provided the basis for estimating nucleated cell counts. TCRdb keeps only in-frame clones here, not all; method: immunoSEQ multiplex PCR. Clonal size and the V and J genes are those of that table, whereas D and trimming came from the DNA. The data show hundreds of thousands of clones, with 75% to 85% seen just once and 1.3% held by the top ten. The sequence was obtained from a woman younger than 45 with COVID-19, enrolled during active disease. Input material: peripheral blood.

Here the CDR3 reads CASSRGFAEQYF. In DNA form, the CDR3 reads TGTGCCAGCAGTCGGGGATTTGCCGAGCAGTACTTC. The chain recombines TRBV27 with TRBJ2-7; the D gene is possibly TRBD2 (5 bases). V lost 5 bases to trimming and J lost 6 bases, with 11 bases between them. There are 12 residues in the CDR3. CDR1 MNHEY and CDR2 SMNVEV come from the germline V gene (reference sequence).